The 21 T cell receptor beta chains below all came from one sample that was sequenced in a study of human T cells and chemical hapten exposure. Noted time point: patch test 2, 6 weeks after DPC sensitization. The treatment is: therapeutic diphenylcyclopropenone sensitization with weekly scalp DPC. TCRdb re-analysed the RACE reads in MiXCR, keeping a single row per CDR3 protein. The repertoire holds 84,000 or so distinct CDR3 sequences, 9.5% to 13% seen once, with 2% to 2.5% in the top ten. Here the sequenced sample was whole blood, taken in connection with sensitization to the hapten diphenylcyclopropenone (DPC). All receptors come from a woman aged 25-40 years with alopecia areata. Some clones in this sample may be carry-over from other donors' samples.

This clonotype was found many times. The rearrangement links TRBV27 to TRBJ2-1; 11 nucleotides line up with TRBD2. Germline CDR1 and CDR2: MNHEY and SMNVEV (reference sequence). This CDR3 has 17 amino acids. The trim removed 3 bases at V and 8 bases at J, leaving 12 bases unmatched. CDR3 in amino acids: CASSFLNLAGGAHEQFF. CDR3 DNA: TGTGCCAGCAGTTTTCTTAATTTAGCGGGAGGGGCTCATGAGCAGTTCTTC.

This clonotype was seen many times. V gene TRBV29-1 combines with J gene TRBJ1-1, with D uncertain. The CDR3 contains 12 residues. Germline V gives CDR1 SQVTM, CDR2 ANQGSEA. V gave up 4 bases and J gave up 2 bases, with 8 bases separating them. The CDR3 nucleotides are TGCAGCGTTGCACAGACCAACACTGAAGCTTTCTTT. Translated, it gives CSVAQTNTEAFF.

This clonotype was seen many times. This rearrangement joins TRBV6-5 to TRBJ2-2; D is undetermined. Trimming left V 2 bases short and J 5 bases short, with 6 bases between. This CDR3 is 13 amino acids long. The germline V gene encodes CDR1 MNHEY and CDR2 SVGAGI. CDR3: CASSYVQTGELFF. For the CDR3, the DNA is TGTGCCAGCAGTTACGTTCAAACCGGGGAGCTGTTTTTT.

V and J are TRBV20-1 and TRBJ1-2; D is perhaps TRBD1 (5 bases). The CDR3 has 13 residues. The V end was cut by 8 bases, the J end by 6 bases, with 19 bases between. Germline lookup yields CDR1 DFQATT and CDR2 SNEGSKA (reference sequence). The CDR3 region is CSTTDTGKDGYTF. The CDR3 bases are TGCAGTACAACGGACACGGGAAAGGATGGCTACACCTTC.

In this sample, this clonotype turned up many times. The rearrangement joins TRBV28 to TRBJ2-3; D remains ambiguous. This CDR3 contains 16 residues. V was trimmed by 5 bases and J by 2 bases, leaving 17 bases between them. Per the germline V gene, CDR1 is MDHEN and CDR2 is SYDVKM. The CDR3 DNA reads TGTGCCAGCAGTCTACCTCTTAGACTCACCACAGATACGCAGTATTTT. It yields the protein CASSLPLRLTTDTQYF.

This clonotype was recorded many times. V gene TRBV5-1 combines with J gene TRBJ1-5; a weak D match, TRBD1 (5 bases). Trimming took off 3 bases at V and 1 base at J, with 5 bases between the two ends. The CDR3 length is 13 residues. CDR1 and CDR2 (germline): SGHRS, YFSETQ. DNA for the CDR3: TGCGCCAGCAGCTGGGACAGCAATCAGCCCCAGCATTTT. It specifies CASSWDSNQPQHF.

The chain joins TRBV16 to TRBJ1-1, with D possibly matching TRBD1 (6 bases). V shed 2 bases and J shed 6 bases, with 22 bases lying between them. Germline V gene lookup returns CDR1 KGHSY and CDR2 FQNENV. The CDR3 consists of 17 residues. CDR3 coding DNA: TGTGCCAGCAGCCAACCCCGCGCAGGGGCGCAGAGGCCTGAAGCTTTCTTT. This translates into CASSQPRAGAQRPEAFF.

This chain joins TRBV11-2 and TRBJ1-2, with a tentative D call TRBD1 (6 bases). V dropped 0 bases and J dropped 5 bases, with 10 bases sitting between them. The germline V gene encodes CDR1 SGHAT and CDR2 FQNNGV. This CDR3 spans 14 amino acids. CDR3 in amino acids: CASSLDRTVYGYTF. As DNA, the CDR3 is TGTGCCAGCAGCTTAGATCGGACAGTTTATGGCTACACCTTC.

This clonotype was recorded a few times. V is TRBV12-3 or TRBV12-4 and J is TRBJ2-6, with a tentative D call TRBD2 (5 bases). The V gene lost 3 bases and the J gene lost 0 bases, with 6 bases spanning the gap. There are 15 residues in the CDR3. CDR3 sequence (DNA): TGTGCCAGCAGTTTTCGGGGCTCTGGGGCCAACGTCCTGACTTTC. This gives the protein CASSFRGSGANVLTF.

This clonotype was detected ten times or more. The V and J genes are TRBV10-2 and TRBJ2-7; 7 nucleotides line up with TRBD2. V gave up 2 bases and J gave up 9 bases; unmatched junction bases: 4. Germline V gene data show CDR1 as WSHSY and CDR2 as SAAADI. The length of the CDR3 is 12 residues. The CDR3 sequence: CASSEVGGRQYF. The CDR3 bases are TGCGCCAGCAGTGAGGTGGGCGGGAGGCAGTACTTC.

The V call is TRBV27, the J call TRBJ2-1, with 8 bases identical to TRBD1. With 5 bases clipped from V and 4 bases from J, the junction kept 7 bases outside the gene matches. CDR1 MNHEY and CDR2 SMNVEV come from the germline V gene (reference sequence). This CDR3 has 15 amino acids. CDR3 sequence: CASSHRGIHYNEQFF. In DNA form, the CDR3 reads TGTGCCAGCAGTCACAGGGGGATCCATTACAATGAGCAGTTCTTC.

The chain employs TRBV6-2 or TRBV6-3 and TRBJ2-6; weak D call: TRBD1 (5 bases). There are 15 residues in the CDR3. The germline CDR1 and CDR2 sequences are MNHEY and SVGEGT. V shed 5 bases and J shed 1 base, with 9 bases lying between them. The CDR3: CASSTRQSGANVLTF. Written as DNA, the CDR3 is TGTGCCAGCAGTACAAGACAGTCTGGGGCCAACGTCCTGACTTTC.

This clonotype showed up many times. The chain joins TRBV6-2 or TRBV6-3 to TRBJ1-5; 7 bases agree with TRBD1. CDR1 is MNHEY, CDR2 SVGEGT, per germline. The CDR3 extends over 15 amino acids. V lost 5 bases and J lost 3; bases outside the gene matches: 7. The CDR3 here is CASSPGTDFNQPQHF. DNA for the CDR3: TGTGCCAGCAGTCCCGGGACAGATTTCAATCAGCCCCAGCATTTT.

To note about this clonotype: At one of its ends the junction is not consistent with the germline gene, which may arise from a read error. V is TRBV11-3 and J is TRBJ1-6, with 7 positions matching TRBD1. The germline CDR1 and CDR2 sequences are SGHNT and YENEEA. This CDR3 comprises 17 residues. The CDR3 sequence: CANSSPRGGQLNSPLHF. The CDR3 DNA follows: TGTGCCAACAGCTCCCCGCGGGGGGGACAGCTTAATTCACCCCTCCACTTT.

The sample holds a few counts of this clonotype. The rearrangement joins TRBV4-2 to TRBJ2-5, with D unclear. The CDR3 length is 15 residues. Germline-derived CDR1 and CDR2 are LGHNA and YNFKEQ. Trimming left V 0 bases short and J 5 bases short, with 13 bases between. CDR3 residues: CASSQDRTDFETQYF. The CDR3 nucleotides read TGTGCCAGCAGCCAAGATAGGACGGATTTCGAGACCCAGTACTTC.

The chain combines TRBV6-5 with TRBJ1-3; D is unclear. The CDR3 extends over 15 amino acids. Per germline, CDR1 MNHEY and CDR2 SVGAGI. The V and J ends lost 0 bases and 0 bases respectively, with 6 bases between them. In DNA, the CDR3 is TGTGCCAGCAGTTACTCAGAGAGCTCTGGAAACACCATATATTTT. The encoded protein is CASSYSESSGNTIYF.

This sequence joins TRBV6-5 and TRBJ1-2; possible D gene TRBD1, 6 bases. The CDR3 loop spans 15 amino acids. In germline, CDR1 is MNHEY, CDR2 SVGAGI. Trimming took 6 bases from V and 5 from J, leaving 19 bases between them. The CDR3 spells CASSRLPRTAYGYTF. The CDR3 bases are TGTGCCAGCAGCCGCCTGCCGCGGACAGCGTATGGCTACACCTTC.

This clonotype has a count of ten or more. The chain is built from TRBV5-1 and TRBJ1-6; D unclear. The length of the CDR3 is 13 residues. Germline assignment: CDR1 SGHRS and CDR2 YFSETQ. The ends were cut back, 5 bases at V and 5 bases at J, with 8 bases in the middle. The CDR3 sequence: CASRDANNSPLHF. As DNA, the CDR3 is TGCGCCAGCAGGGATGCTAATAATTCACCCCTCCACTTT.

This clonotype was detected only a few times. This chain links TRBV6-1 with TRBJ2-5, with 13 nucleotides matching TRBD2. This CDR3 has 16 amino acids. V shed 4 bases and J 2 bases; nucleotides not matched to a gene: 4. The germline CDR1 and CDR2 sequences are MNHNS and SASEGT. The CDR3 DNA is TGTGCCAGCAGTGCACTAGCGGGGGGGCTACAAGAGACCCAGTACTTC. It specifies CASSALAGGLQETQYF.

The chain joins TRBV28 to TRBJ2-2; D perhaps matches TRBD2 (5 bases). In germline, CDR1 is MDHEN, CDR2 SYDVKM. V was clipped by 7 bases and J by 0 bases, with 21 bases between them. This CDR3 contains 18 residues. CDR3 protein: CASTTRLSRRANTGELFF. The DNA of the CDR3 is TGTGCCAGCACCACCCGACTCAGTCGGCGGGCGAACACCGGGGAGCTGTTTTTT. The whole variable domain, remainder taken from reference TRBV28 and TRBJ2-2, is DVKVTQSSRYLVKRTGEKVFLECVQDMDHENMFWYRQDPGLGLRLIYFSYDVKMKEKGDIPEGYSVSREKKERFSLILESASTNQTSMYLCASTTRLSRRANTGELFFGEGSRLTVL.

V and J are TRBV12-3 or TRBV12-4 and TRBJ2-2; TRBD2 matches 11 bases. This CDR3 is built from 16 residues. V shed 5 bases and J 4 bases; nucleotides not matched to a gene: 6. CDR3 amino acids: CASSTPSGGLTGELFF. DNA for the CDR3: TGTGCCAGCAGTACCCCTAGCGGGGGGCTCACCGGGGAGCTGTTTTTT.